This T cell receptor (beta chain) comes out of a study of neurological immune-mediated disorders. CDR3 length: 15 amino acids. V lost 2 bases to trimming and J lost 0 bases, with 12 bases between them. Germline V lookup: CDR1 DFQATT, CDR2 SNEGSKA (reference sequence). Time point in this sample: technical triplicate 2. Findings of the study overall: HTLV-1-associated myelopathy showed the most TCR clonal expansion; multiple sclerosis the least, below healthy controls. No CDR3 amino acid sequences were shared by expanded clones across subjects, suggesting private repertoires in all groups.

The cDNA came from 5'RACE, which used 10-nucleotide random UMIs. Each CDR3 protein is one row after TCRdb ran MiXCR on the 5' RACE reads. The table has under 65,000 distinct CDR3 sequences, under 30% seen once; the top ten hold over 4.5%. On this clonotype: The target antigen is unknown.

The chain links TRBV20-1 to TRBJ2-3; D tentatively fits TRBD1 or TRBD2 (5 bases each). Source material: PBMCs. The TCR was taken from a man between 60 and 75 years old with HTLV-1-associated myelopathy (HAM/TSP). The CDR3 spells CSARPTGTSTDTQYF. CDR3 bases: TGCAGTGCTAGACCAACCGGGACGAGCACAGATACGCAGTATTTT.